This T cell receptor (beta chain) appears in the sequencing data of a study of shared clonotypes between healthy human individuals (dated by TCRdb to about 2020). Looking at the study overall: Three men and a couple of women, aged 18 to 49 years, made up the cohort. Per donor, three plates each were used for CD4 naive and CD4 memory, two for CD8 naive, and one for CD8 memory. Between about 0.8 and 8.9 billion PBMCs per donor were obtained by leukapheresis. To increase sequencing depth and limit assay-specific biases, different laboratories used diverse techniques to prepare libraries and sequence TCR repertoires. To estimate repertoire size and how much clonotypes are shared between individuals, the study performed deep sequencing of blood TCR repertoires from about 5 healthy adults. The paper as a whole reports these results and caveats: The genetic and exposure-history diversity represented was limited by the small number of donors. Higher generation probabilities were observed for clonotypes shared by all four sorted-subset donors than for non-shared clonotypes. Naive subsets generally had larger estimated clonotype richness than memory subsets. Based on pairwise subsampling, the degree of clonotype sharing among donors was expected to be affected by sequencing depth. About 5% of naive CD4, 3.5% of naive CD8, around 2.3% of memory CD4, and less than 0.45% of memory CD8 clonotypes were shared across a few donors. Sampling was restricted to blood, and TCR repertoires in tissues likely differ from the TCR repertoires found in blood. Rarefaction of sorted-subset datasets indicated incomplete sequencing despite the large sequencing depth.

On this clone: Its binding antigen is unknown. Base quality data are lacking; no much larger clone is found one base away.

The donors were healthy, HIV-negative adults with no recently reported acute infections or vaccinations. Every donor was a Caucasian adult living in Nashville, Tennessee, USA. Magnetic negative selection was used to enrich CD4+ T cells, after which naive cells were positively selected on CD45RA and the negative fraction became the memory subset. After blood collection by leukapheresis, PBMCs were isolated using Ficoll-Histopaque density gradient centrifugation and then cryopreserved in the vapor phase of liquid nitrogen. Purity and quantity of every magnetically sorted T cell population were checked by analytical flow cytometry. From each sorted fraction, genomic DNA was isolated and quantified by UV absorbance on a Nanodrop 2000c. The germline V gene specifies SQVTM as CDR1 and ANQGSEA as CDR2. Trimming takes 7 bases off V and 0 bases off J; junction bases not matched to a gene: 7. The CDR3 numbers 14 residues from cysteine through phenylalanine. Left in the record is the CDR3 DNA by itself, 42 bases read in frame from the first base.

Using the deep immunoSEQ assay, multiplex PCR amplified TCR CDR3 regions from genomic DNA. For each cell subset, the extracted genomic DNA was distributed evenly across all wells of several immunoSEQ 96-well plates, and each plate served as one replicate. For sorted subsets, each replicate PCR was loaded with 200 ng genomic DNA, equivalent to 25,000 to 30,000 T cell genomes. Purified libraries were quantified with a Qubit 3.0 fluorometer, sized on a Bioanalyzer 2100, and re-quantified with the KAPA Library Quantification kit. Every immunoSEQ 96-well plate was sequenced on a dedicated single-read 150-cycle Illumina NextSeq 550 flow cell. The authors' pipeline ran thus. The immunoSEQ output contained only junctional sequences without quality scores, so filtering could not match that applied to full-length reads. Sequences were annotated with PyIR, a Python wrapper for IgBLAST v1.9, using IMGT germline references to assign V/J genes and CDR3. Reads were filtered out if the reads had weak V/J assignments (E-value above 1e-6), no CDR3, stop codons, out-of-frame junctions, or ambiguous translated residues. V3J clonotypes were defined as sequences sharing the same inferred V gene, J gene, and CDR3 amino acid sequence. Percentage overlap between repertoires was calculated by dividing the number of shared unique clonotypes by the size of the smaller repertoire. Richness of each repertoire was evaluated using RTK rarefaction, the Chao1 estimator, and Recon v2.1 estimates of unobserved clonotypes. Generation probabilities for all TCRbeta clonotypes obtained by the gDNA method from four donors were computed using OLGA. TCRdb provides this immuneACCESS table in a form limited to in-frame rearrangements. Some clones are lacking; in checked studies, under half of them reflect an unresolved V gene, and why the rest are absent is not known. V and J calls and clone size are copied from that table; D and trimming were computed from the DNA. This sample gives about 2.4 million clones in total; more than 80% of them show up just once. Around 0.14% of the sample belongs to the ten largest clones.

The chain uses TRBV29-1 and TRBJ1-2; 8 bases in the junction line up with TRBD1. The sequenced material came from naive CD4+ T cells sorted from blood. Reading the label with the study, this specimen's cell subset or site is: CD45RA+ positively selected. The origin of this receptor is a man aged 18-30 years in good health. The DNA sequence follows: TGCAGCGCTCGGCAGGGGGCCTCTAACTATGGCTACACCTTC. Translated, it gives CSARQGASNYGYTF.